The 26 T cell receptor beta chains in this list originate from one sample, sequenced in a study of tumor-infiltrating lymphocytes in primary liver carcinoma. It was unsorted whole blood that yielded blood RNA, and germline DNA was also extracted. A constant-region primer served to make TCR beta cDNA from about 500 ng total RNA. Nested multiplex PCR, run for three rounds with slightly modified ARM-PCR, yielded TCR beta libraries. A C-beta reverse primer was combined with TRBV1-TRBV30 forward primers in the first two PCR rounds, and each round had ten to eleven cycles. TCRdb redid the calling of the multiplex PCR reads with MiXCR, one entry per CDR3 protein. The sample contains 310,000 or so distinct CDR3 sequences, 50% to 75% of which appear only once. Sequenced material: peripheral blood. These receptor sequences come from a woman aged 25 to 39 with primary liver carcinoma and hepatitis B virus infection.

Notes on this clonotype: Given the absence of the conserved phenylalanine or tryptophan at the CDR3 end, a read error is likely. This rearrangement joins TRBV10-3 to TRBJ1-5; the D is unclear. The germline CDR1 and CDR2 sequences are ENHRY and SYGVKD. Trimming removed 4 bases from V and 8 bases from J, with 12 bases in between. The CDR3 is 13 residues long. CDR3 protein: CAISGGMFEPQHY. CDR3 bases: TGTGCCATCAGTGGGGGAATGTTCGAGCCCCAGCATTAT.

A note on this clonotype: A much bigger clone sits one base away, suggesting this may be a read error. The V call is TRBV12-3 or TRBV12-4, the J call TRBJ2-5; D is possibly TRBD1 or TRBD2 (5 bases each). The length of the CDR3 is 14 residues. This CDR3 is CASILRQGVETQYF. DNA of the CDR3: TGTGCCAGCATTTTACGGCAGGGAGTCGAGACCCAGTACTTC.

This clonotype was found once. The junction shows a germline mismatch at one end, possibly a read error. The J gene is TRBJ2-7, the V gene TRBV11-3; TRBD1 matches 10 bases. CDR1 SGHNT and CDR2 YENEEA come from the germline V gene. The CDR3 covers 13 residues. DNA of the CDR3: TGTGCCAGCAGACCTGGACAGGGGGGAGAGCAGTGCTTC. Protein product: CASRPGQGGEQCF.

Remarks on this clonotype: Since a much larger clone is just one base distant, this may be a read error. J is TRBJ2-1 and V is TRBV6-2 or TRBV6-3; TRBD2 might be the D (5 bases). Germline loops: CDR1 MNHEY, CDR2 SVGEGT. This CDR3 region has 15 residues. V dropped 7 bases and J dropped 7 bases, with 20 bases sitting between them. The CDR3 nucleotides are TGTGCCAGCAAACGGGGAAGGCCTCCAAGGAATGAGCAGTTCTTC. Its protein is CASKRGRPPRNEQFF.

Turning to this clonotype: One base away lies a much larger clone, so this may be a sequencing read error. The CDR3 reads CRAVGQLDTEAFF. In nucleotides, the CDR3 is TGCAGAGCTGTCGGACAGCTCGACACTGAAGCTTTCTTT. The rearrangement links TRBV29-1 to TRBJ1-1, with TRBD1 as a possible D gene (6 bases). Germline V gives CDR1 SQVTM, CDR2 ANQGSEA. The CDR3 sequence is 13 residues long.

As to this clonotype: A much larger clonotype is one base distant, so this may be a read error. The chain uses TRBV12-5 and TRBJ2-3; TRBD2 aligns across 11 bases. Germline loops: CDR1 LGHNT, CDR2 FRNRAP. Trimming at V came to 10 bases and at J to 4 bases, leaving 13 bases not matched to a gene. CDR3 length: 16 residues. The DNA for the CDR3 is TGTGCTAATGGCCTCGGGACTAGCGGTATGGCAGATACGCAGTATTTT. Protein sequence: CANGLGTSGMADTQYF.

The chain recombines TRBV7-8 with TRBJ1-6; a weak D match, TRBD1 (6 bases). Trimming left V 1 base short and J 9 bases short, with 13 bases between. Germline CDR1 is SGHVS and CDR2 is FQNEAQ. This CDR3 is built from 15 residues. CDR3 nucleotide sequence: TGTGCCAGCAGCTTAGGGGGCAGGGGAGGTTCACCCCTCCACTTT. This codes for CASSLGGRGGSPLHF.

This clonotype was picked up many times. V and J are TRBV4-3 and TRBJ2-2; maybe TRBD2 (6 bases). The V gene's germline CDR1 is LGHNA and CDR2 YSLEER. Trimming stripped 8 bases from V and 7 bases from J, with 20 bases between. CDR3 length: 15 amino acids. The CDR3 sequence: CASGFKGTSDGELFF. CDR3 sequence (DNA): TGCGCCAGCGGATTCAAAGGGACTTCAGACGGGGAGCTGTTTTTT.

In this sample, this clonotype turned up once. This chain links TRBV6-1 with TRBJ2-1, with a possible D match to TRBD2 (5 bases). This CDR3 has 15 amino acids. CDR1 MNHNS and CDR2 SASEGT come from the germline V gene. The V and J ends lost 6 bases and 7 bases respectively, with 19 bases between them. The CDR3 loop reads CASRKQRKVVNEQFF. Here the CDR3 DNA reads TGTGCCAGCAGGAAACAGCGGAAGGTTGTGAATGAGCAGTTCTTC.

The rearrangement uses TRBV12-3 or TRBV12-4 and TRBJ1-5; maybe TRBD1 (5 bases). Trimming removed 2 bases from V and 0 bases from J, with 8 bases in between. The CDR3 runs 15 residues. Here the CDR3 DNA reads TGTGCCAGCAGTTTAACCAGGGCTAGCAATCAGCCCCAGCATTTT. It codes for CASSLTRASNQPQHF.

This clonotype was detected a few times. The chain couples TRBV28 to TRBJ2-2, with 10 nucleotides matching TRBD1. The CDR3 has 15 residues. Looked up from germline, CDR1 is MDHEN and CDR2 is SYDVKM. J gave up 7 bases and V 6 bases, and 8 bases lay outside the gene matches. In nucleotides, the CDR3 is TGTGCCAGCAGGAAAGGACAGGGGGGTGGCGGGGAGCTGTTTTTT. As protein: CASRKGQGGGGELFF. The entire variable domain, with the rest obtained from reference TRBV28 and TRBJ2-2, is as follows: DVKVTQSSRYLVKRTGEKVFLECVQDMDHENMFWYRQDPGLGLRLIYFSYDVKMKEKGDIPEGYSVSREKKERFSLILESASTNQTSMYLCASRKGQGGGGELFFGEGSRLTVL.

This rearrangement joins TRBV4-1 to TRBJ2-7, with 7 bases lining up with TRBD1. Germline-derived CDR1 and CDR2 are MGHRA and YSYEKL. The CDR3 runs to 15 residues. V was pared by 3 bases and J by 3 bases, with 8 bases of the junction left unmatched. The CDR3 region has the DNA TGCGCCAGCAGCCAGGAATGGAGACAGGGCTACGAGCAGTACTTC. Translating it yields CASSQEWRQGYEQYF.

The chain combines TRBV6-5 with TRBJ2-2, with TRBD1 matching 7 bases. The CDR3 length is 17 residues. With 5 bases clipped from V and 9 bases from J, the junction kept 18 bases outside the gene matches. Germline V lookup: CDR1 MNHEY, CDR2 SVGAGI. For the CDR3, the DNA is TGTGCCAGCAGTCCCAGTGAGGGGGACAGCGTGGCCCGGGAGCTGTTTTTT. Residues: CASSPSEGDSVARELFF.

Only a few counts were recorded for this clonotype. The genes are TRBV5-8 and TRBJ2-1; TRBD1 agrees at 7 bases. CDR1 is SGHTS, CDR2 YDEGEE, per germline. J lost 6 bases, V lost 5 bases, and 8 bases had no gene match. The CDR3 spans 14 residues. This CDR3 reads CASRRTGRSNEQFF. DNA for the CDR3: TGTGCCAGCAGAAGGACAGGTCGGAGCAATGAGCAGTTCTTC.

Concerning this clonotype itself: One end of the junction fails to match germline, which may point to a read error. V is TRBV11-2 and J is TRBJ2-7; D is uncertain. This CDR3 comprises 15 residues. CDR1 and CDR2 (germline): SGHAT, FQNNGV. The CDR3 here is CVSSSLSGRSWEQYF. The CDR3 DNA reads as TGTGTCAGCAGCTCTCTCAGTGGAAGAAGTTGGGAGCAGTACTTC. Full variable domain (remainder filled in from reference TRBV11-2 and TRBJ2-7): EAGVAQSPRYKIIEKRQSVAFWCNPISGHATLYWYQQILGQGPKLLIQFQNNGVVDDSQLPKDRFSAERLKGVDSTLKIQPAKLEDSAVYLCVSSSLSGRSWEQYFGPGTRLTVT.

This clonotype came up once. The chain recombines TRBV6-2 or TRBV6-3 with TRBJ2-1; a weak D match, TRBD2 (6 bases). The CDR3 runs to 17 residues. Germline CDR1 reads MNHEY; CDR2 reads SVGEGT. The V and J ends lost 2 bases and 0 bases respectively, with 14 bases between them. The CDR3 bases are TGTGCCAGCAGTTACACGCGGGGTGGGAGCTCCTACAATGAGCAGTTCTTC. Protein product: CASSYTRGGSSYNEQFF.

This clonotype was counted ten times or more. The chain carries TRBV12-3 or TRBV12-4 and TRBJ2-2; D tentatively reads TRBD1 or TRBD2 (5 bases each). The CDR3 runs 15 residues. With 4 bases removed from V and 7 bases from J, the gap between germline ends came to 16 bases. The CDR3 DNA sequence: TGTGCCAGCAGTTCGGGGCAGGGAATGGGCGGGGAGCTGTTTTTT. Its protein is CASSSGQGMGGELFF.

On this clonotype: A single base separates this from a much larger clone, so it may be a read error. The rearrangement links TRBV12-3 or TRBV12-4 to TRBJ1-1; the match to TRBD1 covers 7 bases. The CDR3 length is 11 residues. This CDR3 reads CASTVGTEAIF. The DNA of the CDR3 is TGTGCCAGCACCGTAGGGACAGAAGCTATCTTT.

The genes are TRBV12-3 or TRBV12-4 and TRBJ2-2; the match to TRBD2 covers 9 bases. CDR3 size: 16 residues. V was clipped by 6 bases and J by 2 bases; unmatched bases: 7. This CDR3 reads CASRAPTSGNTGELFF. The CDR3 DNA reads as TGTGCCAGCAGGGCCCCGACTAGCGGAAACACCGGGGAGCTGTTTTTT.

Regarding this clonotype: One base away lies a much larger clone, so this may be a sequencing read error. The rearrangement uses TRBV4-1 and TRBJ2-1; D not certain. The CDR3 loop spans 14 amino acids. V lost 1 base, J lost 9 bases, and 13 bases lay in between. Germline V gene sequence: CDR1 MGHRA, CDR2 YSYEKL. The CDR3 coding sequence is TGCGCCAGCAGCCAAGGGCTAGTGAAGGGTGAGCAGTTCTTC. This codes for CASSQGLVKGEQFF.

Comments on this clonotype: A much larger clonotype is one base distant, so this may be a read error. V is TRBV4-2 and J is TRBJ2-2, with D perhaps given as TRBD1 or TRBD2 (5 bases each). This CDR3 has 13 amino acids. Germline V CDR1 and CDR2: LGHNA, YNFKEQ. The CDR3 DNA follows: TGTTCCAGCAGCCAAGTGGGGGCCGGGGAGCTGTTTTTT. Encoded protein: CSSSQVGAGELFF.

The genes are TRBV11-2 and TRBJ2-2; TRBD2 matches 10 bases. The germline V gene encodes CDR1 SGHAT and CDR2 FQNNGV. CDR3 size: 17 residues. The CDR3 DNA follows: TGTGCTAACAACTCTAGCGGGGGAGAACTTCGGACCGGGGAGCTGTTTTTT. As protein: CANNSSGGELRTGELFF.

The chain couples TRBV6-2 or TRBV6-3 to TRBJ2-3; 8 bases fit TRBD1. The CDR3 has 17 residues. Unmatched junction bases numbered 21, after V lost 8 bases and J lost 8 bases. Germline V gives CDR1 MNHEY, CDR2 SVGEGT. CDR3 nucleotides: TGTGCCAGCTTGGGACAGGACAACAACAGCCCTCTGGGTACGCAGTATTTT. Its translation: CASLGQDNNSPLGTQYF.

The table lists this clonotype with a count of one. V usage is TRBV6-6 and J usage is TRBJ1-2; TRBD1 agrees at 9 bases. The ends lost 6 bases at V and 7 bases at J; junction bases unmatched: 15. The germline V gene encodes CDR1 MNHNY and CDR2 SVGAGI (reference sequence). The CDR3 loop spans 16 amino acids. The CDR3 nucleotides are TGTGCCAGCAGCCAGACGAGCGGGACAGGGTTTATTGGCTACACCTTC. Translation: CASSQTSGTGFIGYTF.

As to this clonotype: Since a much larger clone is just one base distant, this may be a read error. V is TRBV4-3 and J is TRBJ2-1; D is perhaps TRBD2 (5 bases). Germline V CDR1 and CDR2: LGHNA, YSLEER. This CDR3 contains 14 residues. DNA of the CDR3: TGCGCCAGCAGACAAGACCGGGGATGGGATGAGCAGTTCTTC. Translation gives CASRQDRGWDEQFF.

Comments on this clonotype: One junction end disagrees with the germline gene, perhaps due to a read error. CDR3 in DNA: TGTGCCAGCTGCTCCCGGGGGTCGTACACTGAAACTTTCTTT. Translated, it gives CASCSRGSYTETFF. The V call is TRBV6-1, the J call TRBJ1-1, with D perhaps matching TRBD1 (5 bases). The germline V gene has CDR1 MNHNS and CDR2 SASEGT. CDR3 length: 14 residues.